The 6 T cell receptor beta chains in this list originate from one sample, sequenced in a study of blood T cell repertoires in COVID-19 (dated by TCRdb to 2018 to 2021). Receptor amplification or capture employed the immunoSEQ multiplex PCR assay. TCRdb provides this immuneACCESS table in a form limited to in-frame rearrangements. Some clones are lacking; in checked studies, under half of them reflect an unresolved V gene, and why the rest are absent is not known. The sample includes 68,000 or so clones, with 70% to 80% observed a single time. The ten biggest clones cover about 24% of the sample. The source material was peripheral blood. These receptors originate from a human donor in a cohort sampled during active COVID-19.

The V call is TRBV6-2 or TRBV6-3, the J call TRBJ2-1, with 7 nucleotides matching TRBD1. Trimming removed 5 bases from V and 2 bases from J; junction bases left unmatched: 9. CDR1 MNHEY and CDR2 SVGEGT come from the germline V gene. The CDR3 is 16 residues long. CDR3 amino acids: CASSPLRDSPYNEQFF. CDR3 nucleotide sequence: TGTGCCAGCAGTCCCCTCCGGGACAGCCCCTACAATGAGCAGTTCTTC.

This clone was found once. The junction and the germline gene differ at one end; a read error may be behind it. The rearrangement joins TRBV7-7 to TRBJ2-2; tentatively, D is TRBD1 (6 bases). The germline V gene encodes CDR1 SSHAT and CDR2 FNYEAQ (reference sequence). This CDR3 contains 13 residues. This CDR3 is CASSSDRSGELFF. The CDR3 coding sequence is TGTGCTAGCAGCAGCGACAGGAGCGGGGAGCTGTTTTTT.

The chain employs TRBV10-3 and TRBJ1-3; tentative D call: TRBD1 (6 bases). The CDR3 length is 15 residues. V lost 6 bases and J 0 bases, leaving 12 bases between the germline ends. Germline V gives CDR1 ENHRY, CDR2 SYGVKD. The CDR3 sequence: CAIRDSSTSGNTIYF. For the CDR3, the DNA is TGTGCCATCAGGGACAGCAGTACCTCTGGAAACACCATATATTTT.

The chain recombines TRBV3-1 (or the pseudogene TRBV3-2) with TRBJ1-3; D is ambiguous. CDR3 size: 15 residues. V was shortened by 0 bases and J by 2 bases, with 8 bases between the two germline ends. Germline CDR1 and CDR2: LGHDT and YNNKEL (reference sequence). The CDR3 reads CASSQEILTGNTIYF. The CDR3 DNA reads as TGTGCCAGCAGCCAAGAAATCCTTACTGGAAACACCATATATTTT.

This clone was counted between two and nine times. The CDR3 region is CASSPGGAVSTDTQYF. The CDR3 nucleotides read TGTGCCAGCAGCCCTGGGGGGGCAGTAAGCACAGATACGCAGTATTTT. The rearrangement uses TRBV11-3 and TRBJ2-3; D is perhaps TRBD2 (7 bases). This CDR3 has 16 residues. Per germline, CDR1 SGHNT and CDR2 YENEEA. V lost 5 bases and J 0 bases, leaving 15 bases between the germline ends.

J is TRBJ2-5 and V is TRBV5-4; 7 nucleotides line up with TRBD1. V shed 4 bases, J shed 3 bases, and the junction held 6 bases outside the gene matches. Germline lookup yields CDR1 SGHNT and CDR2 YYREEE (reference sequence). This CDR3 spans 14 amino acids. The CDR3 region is CASSLGTVEETQYF. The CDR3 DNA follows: TGTGCCAGCAGCCTAGGGACAGTCGAAGAGACCCAGTACTTC.